Listed here are 10 T cell receptor beta chains from one sample, sequenced in a study of T cells in Graves' hyperthyroidism and ophthalmopathy. Amplified TCR beta CDR3 regions derived from RNA transcripts. First-round RT-PCR with HTBI primers amplified the TCR CDR3 region. MiXCR, run by TCRdb on the multiplex PCR reads, gives a single entry per CDR3 protein. The table has about 560,000 distinct CDR3 sequences, around 15% seen once. The sample comprised blood. Receptors were obtained from a young woman with Graves' hyperthyroidism.

This clonotype was counted at least ten times. The chain joins TRBV7-9 to TRBJ1-6, with 8 positions matching TRBD1. The ends lost 5 bases at V and 5 bases at J; junction bases unmatched: 2. The CDR3 contains 14 residues. The V gene's germline CDR1 is SEHNR and CDR2 FQNEAQ (reference sequence). Here the CDR3 reads CASSMTGDNSPLHF. The CDR3 DNA is TGTGCCAGCAGCATGACAGGGGATAATTCACCCCTCCACTTT.

This clonotype occurred many times. The CDR3 DNA reads as TGCAGTGCTCGCAGACTAGCGGAAGAGACCCAGTACTTC. Translating gives CSARRLAEETQYF. This chain connects TRBV20-1 to TRBJ2-5; TRBD2 matches 9 bases. With V trimmed by 5 bases and J by 3 bases, 4 bases remained unmatched. The CDR3 spans 13 residues. The germline gives CDR1 DFQATT, CDR2 SNEGSKA (reference sequence).

V gene TRBV6-9 combines with J gene TRBJ2-1, with no clear D. V was trimmed by 4 bases and J by 7 bases, leaving 17 bases between them. Germline V gene lookup returns CDR1 MNHGY and CDR2 SVAAGI. The CDR3 loop spans 15 amino acids. The CDR3 spells CASSSGLYPPNEQFF. DNA for the CDR3: TGTGCCAGCAGTTCCGGTTTATACCCCCCTAATGAGCAGTTCTTC.

The table lists this clonotype with many counts. The chain recombines TRBV3-1 with TRBJ2-3, with 14 bases lining up with TRBD2. This CDR3 spans 16 amino acids. Germline loops: CDR1 LGHDT, CDR2 YNNKEL (reference sequence). Losses at the gene ends were 4 bases for V and 5 bases for J; bases not matched to a gene: 5. The CDR3 loop reads CASSRGLAGGRDTQYF. The CDR3 DNA is TGTGCCAGCAGCCGCGGACTAGCGGGAGGACGAGATACGCAGTATTTT.

As to this clonotype: Without the conserved terminal phenylalanine or tryptophan, this CDR3 likely stems from a read error. This chain uses TRBV6-2 or TRBV6-3 with TRBJ2-3; D assignment may be TRBD1 or TRBD2 (5 bases each). This CDR3 comprises 16 residues. CDR1 is MNHEY, CDR2 SVGEGT, per germline. V shed 4 bases and J shed 0 bases, with 14 bases lying between them. CDR3 region: CASSFRGRGSTDTQYS. In DNA form, the CDR3 reads TGTGCCAGCAGTTTCCGGGGACGGGGAAGCACAGATACGCAGTATTCT.

This clonotype was picked up many times. The chain recombines TRBV6-2 or TRBV6-3 with TRBJ2-3; D not resolved. Trimming shortened V by 2 bases and J by 0 bases, and 6 bases separated the two germline ends. Germline V gene lookup returns CDR1 MNHEY and CDR2 SVGEGT. CDR3 length equals 14 residues. CDR3 DNA sequence: TGTGCCAGCAGTTACGTAGGCAGCACAGATACGCAGTATTTT. Protein product: CASSYVGSTDTQYF.

This clonotype was observed a few times. The chain joins TRBV10-3 to TRBJ2-1; D not certain. The CDR3 consists of 17 residues. Germline V gene data show CDR1 as ENHRY and CDR2 as SYGVKD. Trimming shortened V by 3 bases and J by 1 base, and 16 bases separated the two germline ends. The CDR3 nucleotides are TGTGCCATCAGTGATTCACTCGAGAGGTTATCCTACAATGAGCAGTTCTTC. It codes for CAISDSLERLSYNEQFF.

The rearrangement links TRBV19 to TRBJ2-7, with TRBD2 as a possible D gene (6 bases). Trimming cost V 6 bases and J 3 bases, with 18 bases left between them. From germline, CDR1 is LNHDA and CDR2 SQIVND (reference sequence). The CDR3 has 15 residues. The CDR3 DNA reads TGTGCCAGTAGCGCCCGTTCGGGAGCGTTCTACGAGCAGTACTTC. Translating gives CASSARSGAFYEQYF. Using reference TRBV19 and TRBJ2-7 for the parts outside the CDR3, the full variable domain is DGGITQSPKYLFRKEGQNVTLSCEQNLNHDAMYWYRQDPGQGLRLIYYSQIVNDFQKGDIAEGYSVSREKKESFPLTVTSAQKNPTAFYLCASSARSGAFYEQYFGPGTRLTVT.

The rearrangement links TRBV7-9 to TRBJ2-7, with D tentatively TRBD1 or TRBD2 (5 bases each). V lost 1 base to trimming and J lost 3 bases, with 10 bases between them. Germline V CDR1 and CDR2: SEHNR, FQNEAQ (reference sequence). The CDR3 totals 14 residues. The DNA for the CDR3 is TGTGCCAGCAGCTTAGTGGGGGAACGCTACGAGCAGTACTTC. This codes for CASSLVGERYEQYF.

This chain uses TRBV20-1 with TRBJ2-6; D unresolved. The V and J ends lost 3 bases and 1 base respectively, with 13 bases between them. The CDR3 length is 16 residues. Germline-derived CDR1 and CDR2 are DFQATT and SNEGSKA (reference sequence). The CDR3 spells CSARAVDKSGANVLTF. The CDR3 nucleotides are TGCAGTGCTAGGGCCGTTGACAAATCTGGGGCCAACGTCCTGACTTTC.